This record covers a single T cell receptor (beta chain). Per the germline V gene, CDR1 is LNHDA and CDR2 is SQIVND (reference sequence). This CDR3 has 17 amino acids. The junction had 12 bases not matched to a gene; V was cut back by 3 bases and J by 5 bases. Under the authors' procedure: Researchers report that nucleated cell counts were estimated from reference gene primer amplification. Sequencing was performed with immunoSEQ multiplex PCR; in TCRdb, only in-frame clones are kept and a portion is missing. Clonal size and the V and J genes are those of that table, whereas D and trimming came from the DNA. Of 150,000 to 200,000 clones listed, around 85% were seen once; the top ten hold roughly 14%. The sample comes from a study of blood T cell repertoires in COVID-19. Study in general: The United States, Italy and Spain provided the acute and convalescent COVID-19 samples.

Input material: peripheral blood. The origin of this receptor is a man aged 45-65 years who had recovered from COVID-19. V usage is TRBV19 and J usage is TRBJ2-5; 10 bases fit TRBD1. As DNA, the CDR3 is TGTGCCAGTAGTATCCTGGGGGTGACAGGGGGCCAGGAGACCCAGTACTTC. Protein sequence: CASSILGVTGGQETQYF.